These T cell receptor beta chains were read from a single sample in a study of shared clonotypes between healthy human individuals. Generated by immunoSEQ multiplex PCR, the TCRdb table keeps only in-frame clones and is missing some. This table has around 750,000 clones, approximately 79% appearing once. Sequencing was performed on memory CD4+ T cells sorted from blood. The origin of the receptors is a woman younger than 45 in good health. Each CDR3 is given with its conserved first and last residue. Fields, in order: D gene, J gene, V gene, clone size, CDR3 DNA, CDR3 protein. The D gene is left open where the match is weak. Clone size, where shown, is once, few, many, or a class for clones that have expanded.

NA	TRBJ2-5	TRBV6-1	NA	TGTGCCAGCCTAAAGGGGAGAACAGGTCAAGAGACCCAGTACTTC	CASLKGRTGQETQYF
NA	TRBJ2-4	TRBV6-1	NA	TGTGCCAGCATCGAGATAGCCAAAAACATTCAGTACTTC	CASIEIAKNIQYF
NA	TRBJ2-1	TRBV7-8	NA	TGTGCCAGCAGCGGGGGTCCGCTCAATGAGCAGTTCTTC	CASSGGPLNEQFF
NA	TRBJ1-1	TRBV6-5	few	TGTGCCAGCAGTTACTCGGGTGGCACTGAAGCTTTCTTT	CASSYSGGTEAFF
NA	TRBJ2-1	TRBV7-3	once	TGTGCCAGCAGCCCAAAAGTAGGGAATGAGCAGTTCTTC	CASSPKVGNEQFF
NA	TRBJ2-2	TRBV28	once	TGTGCAACCTGGAGGCAAACCGGGGAGCTGTTTTTT	CATWRQTGELFF
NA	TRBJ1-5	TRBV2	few	TGTGCCAGCAGCTACAGGGTTAGTCAGCCCCAGCATTTT	CASSYRVSQPQHF
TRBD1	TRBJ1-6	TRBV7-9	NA	TGTGCCAGCAGCCAGACAGGGCTTAATTCACCCCTCCACTTT	CASSQTGLNSPLHF
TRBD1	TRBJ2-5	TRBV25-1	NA	TGTGCCAGCAGTGGTTCGGACAGGGCTGTTGAGACCCAGTACTTC	CASSGSDRAVETQYF
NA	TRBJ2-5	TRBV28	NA	TGTGCCAGCACTCCACTCACAGCCCGGGGGGAGACCCAGTACTTC	CASTPLTARGETQYF
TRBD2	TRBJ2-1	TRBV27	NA	TGTGCCAGCAGTGGACTAGCGGGAGCTTACAATGAGCAGTTCTTC	CASSGLAGAYNEQFF
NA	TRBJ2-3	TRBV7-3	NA	TGTGCCAGCAGCGGGGGATGGGGCCAGGCAGATACGCAGTATTTT	CASSGGWGQADTQYF
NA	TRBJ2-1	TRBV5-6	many	TGTGCCAGCAGCCTACTTTCCACACTGGGGAATGAGCAGTTCTTC	CASSLLSTLGNEQFF
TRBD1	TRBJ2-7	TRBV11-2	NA	TGTGCCAGCAGCCTCACAGCGAGGGGGACAGTTCCTAACTACGAGCAGTACTTC	CASSLTARGTVPNYEQYF
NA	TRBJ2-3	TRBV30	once	TGTGCCTGGAAGGGGTTAACAGATACGCAGTATTTT	CAWKGLTDTQYF
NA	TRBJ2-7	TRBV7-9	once	TGTGCCAGCAGCTTAGGGGGGAACAACGCCTACGAGCAGTACTTC	CASSLGGNNAYEQYF
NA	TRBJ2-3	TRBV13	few	TGTGCCAGCAGCGAAGAACAGGGTAGCTCCCCAGATACGCAGTATTTT	CASSEEQGSSPDTQYF
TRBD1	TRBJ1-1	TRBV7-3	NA	TGTGCCAGCAGCCTCGACAGGGCCACTGAAGCTTTCTTT	CASSLDRATEAFF
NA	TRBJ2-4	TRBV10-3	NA	TGTGCCTGGGGGTCGGGTACAGCCAAAAACATTCAGTACTTC	CAWGSGTAKNIQYF
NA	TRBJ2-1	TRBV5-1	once	TGCGCCAGCAGCCTCTCGCGTAGCTCCTACAATGAGCAGTTCTTC	CASSLSRSSYNEQFF
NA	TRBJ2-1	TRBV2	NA	TGTGCCAGCAGGCGCAATTACAATGAGCAGTTCTTC	CASRRNYNEQFF
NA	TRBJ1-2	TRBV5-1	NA	TGCGCCAGCAGGGCGGAGAACTATGGCTACACCTTC	CASRAENYGYTF
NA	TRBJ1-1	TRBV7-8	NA	TGTGCCAGCAGCTTAAGGGAGGCTGGAAACACTGAAGCTTTCTTT	CASSLREAGNTEAFF
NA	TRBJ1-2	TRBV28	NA	TGTGCCAGCAGTTCCGGGGGAGAGTACTATGGCTACACCTTC	CASSSGGEYYGYTF
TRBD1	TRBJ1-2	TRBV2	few	TGTGCCAGCAGTGAAGAAGGGGGACAGGGCCAGAAAGCTAACTATGGCTACACCTTC	CASSEEGGQGQKANYGYTF
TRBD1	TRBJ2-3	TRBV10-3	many	TGTGCCATCAGTGTAGGGGGCTCCACAGATACGCAGTATTTT	CAISVGGSTDTQYF
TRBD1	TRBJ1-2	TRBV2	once	TGTGCCAGCAGCGGACAGGGGGATAATAACTATGGCTACACCTTC	CASSGQGDNNYGYTF
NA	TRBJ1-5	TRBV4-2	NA	TGTGCCAGCAGTCCACGGACAGACGGAGCTTATAGCAATCAGCCCCAGCATTTT	CASSPRTDGAYSNQPQHF
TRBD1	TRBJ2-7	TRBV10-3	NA	TGTGCCATCAGTTCGGGGACAGGGGCCTACGAGCAGTACTTC	CAISSGTGAYEQYF
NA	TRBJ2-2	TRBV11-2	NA	TGTGCCAGCAGCTTAGAATTAGGGACCGGGGAGCTGTTTTTT	CASSLELGTGELFF
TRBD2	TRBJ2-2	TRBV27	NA	TGTGCCAGCACTCGGACTAGCGGGAGAGGATACACCGGGGAGCTGTTTTTT	CASTRTSGRGYTGELFF
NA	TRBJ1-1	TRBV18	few	TGTGCCAGCTCACCACCAGGGGGGGAAGCTTTCTTT	CASSPPGGEAFF
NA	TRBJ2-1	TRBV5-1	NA	TGCGCCAGCAGCTTGGGGGTAGGCCACAATGAGCAGTTCTTC	CASSLGVGHNEQFF
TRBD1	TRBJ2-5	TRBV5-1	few	TGCGCCAGCAGCTTGGGCGACAGGGCGAATAGGGAGACCCAGTACTTC	CASSLGDRANRETQYF
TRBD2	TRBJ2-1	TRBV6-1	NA	TGTGCCAGCAGTGGGACTAGCGGGCTGTCCTACAATGAGCAGTTCTTC	CASSGTSGLSYNEQFF
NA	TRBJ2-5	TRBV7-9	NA	TGTGCCAGCAGCCGCGGGACAGCCCAAGAGACCCAGTACTTC	CASSRGTAQETQYF
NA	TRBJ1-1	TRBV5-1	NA	TGCGCCAGCAGCTACCACGGGGGGAGCACTGAAGCTTTCTTT	CASSYHGGSTEAFF
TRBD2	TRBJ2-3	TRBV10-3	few	TGTGCCATCAGTGGAGCGGGAGTCTTGACAGATACGCAGTATTTT	CAISGAGVLTDTQYF
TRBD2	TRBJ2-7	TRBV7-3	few	TGTGCCAGCAGCTTAATTGGCGGGACTAGCGGGAAGAGCGAGCAGTACTTC	CASSLIGGTSGKSEQYF
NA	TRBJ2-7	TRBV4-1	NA	TGCGCCAGCAGCCAAGTGGGTTCCTACGAGCAGTACTTC	CASSQVGSYEQYF
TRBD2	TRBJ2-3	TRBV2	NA	TGTGCCAGCAGTGAGGCTAGCGGGAGGGAGACGCAGTATTTT	CASSEASGRETQYF
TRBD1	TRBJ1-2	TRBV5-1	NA	TGCGCCAGCAGCCACCCATCCGGGACAGGACATGGCTACACCTTC	CASSHPSGTGHGYTF
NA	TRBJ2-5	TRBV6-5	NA	TGTGCCAGCAGTTACTTGATGGAGGAGACCCAGTACTTC	CASSYLMEETQYF
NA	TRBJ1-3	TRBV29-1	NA	TGCAGCGTAGGCGTTCAGGGAACTGGAAACACCATATATTTT	CSVGVQGTGNTIYF
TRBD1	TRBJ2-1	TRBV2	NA	TGTGCCACTACCACCGGGACAGGGGCCTACAATGAGCAGTTCTTC	CATTTGTGAYNEQFF
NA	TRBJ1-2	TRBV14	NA	TGTGCCAGCAGCCAAGATCAACGGGGTCGAGGCACCTTC	CASSQDQRGRGTF
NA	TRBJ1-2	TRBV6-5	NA	TGTGCCAGCAGACGGGTGAGGGGAACTAACTATGGCTACACCTTC	CASRRVRGTNYGYTF
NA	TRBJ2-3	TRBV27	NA	TGTGCCAGCAGTTCGGGACACAGCGCGCAGTATTTT	CASSSGHSAQYF